A single TCR beta chain is shown here with its context. Naive CD8 cells, CD45RO-negative and positively selected for CCR7, excluded terminally differentiated effector memory CD45RA+ cells. All of the donors resided in Nashville, Tennessee, and each was a Caucasian adult. The sample is drawn from a study of shared clonotypes between healthy human individuals. Background on the study: Three plates each covered CD4 naive and memory; CD8 naive two, CD8 memory one.

Germline values: CDR1 SGHDT, CDR2 YYEEEE. CDR3 length equals 15 residues. V was shortened by 4 bases and J by 7 bases, with 17 bases between the two germline ends. Method: immunoSEQ multiplex PCR; TCRdb's copy keeps in-frame clones and lacks some. The profile shows about 2 million clones, 85% to 95% of them singletons. The chain is built from TRBV5-6 and TRBJ1-4; D perhaps matches TRBD1 (5 bases). The TCR was taken from a man aged 18 to 30 in good health. Sequencing was carried out using naive CD8+ T cells sorted from blood. CDR3 loop: CASSVRTLGIEKLFF. CDR3 DNA sequence: TGTGCCAGCAGCGTGCGGACACTCGGGATTGAAAAACTGTTTTTT.